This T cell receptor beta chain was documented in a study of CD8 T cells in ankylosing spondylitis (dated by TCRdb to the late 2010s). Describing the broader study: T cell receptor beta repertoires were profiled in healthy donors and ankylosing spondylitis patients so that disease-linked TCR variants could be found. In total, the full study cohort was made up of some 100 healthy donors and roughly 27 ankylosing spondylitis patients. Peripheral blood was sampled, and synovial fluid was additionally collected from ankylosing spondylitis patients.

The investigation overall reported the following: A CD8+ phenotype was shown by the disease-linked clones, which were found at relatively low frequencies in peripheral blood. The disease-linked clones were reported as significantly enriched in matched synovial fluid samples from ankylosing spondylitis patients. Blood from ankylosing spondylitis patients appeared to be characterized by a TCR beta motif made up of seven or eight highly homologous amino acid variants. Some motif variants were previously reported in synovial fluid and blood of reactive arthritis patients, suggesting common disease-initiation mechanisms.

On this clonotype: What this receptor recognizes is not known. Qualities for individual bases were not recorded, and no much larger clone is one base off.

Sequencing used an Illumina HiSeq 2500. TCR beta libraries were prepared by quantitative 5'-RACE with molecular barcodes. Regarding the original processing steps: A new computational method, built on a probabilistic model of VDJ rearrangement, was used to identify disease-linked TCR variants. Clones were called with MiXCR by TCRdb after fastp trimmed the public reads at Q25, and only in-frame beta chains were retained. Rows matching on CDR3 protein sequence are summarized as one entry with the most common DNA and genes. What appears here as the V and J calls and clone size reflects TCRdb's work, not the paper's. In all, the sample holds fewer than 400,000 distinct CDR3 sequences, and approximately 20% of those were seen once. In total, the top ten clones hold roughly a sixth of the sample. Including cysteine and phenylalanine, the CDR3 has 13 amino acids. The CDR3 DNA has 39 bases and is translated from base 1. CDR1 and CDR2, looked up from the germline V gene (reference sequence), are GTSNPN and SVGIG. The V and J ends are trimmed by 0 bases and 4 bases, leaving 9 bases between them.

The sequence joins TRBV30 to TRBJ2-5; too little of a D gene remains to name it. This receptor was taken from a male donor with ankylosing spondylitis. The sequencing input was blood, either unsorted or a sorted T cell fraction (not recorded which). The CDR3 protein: CAWSVRLRETQYF. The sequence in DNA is TGTGCCTGGAGTGTACGGCTCCGAGAGACCCAGTACTTC.